A selection of T cell receptor beta chains follows, all from one sample in a study of neurological immune-mediated disorders. TCRdb re-analysed the 5' RACE reads in MiXCR, keeping a single row per CDR3 protein. The data hold some 54,000 distinct CDR3 sequences, with about 10% observed a single time. Sequenced: PBMCs. The receptors derive from a male donor with HTLV-1-associated myelopathy (HAM/TSP). The CDR3 runs from the conserved cysteine through the conserved F or W. A D gene is named only where the DNA matches it firmly. Clone size appears in some rows only: once, few, many, or a class for an expanded clone.

V: TRBV28
size: -
D: -
J: TRBJ2-7
DNA: TGTGCCAGCAGTTTAGAAGAGGGGAACTACGAGCAGTACTTC
CDR3: CASSLEEGNYEQYF

V: TRBV7-8
size: many
D: -
J: TRBJ2-1
DNA: TGTGCCAGCAGCTTATATGGGGGGGCTCAATACAATGAGCAGTTCTTC
CDR3: CASSLYGGAQYNEQFF

V: TRBV12-3/TRBV12-4
size: -
D: -
J: TRBJ2-7
DNA: TGTGCCAGCAGCTTAAGGGACCCCCCACGTTCCTACGAGCAGTACTTC
CDR3: CASSLRDPPRSYEQYF

V: TRBV9
size: many
D: -
J: TRBJ2-5
DNA: TGTGCCAGCAGCGTAGATGGGGTCGGCCAAGAGACCCAGTACTTC
CDR3: CASSVDGVGQETQYF

V: TRBV5-1
size: many
D: TRBD1
J: TRBJ2-7
DNA: TGCGCCAGCAGCGGGGACAGGACGTACGAGCAGTACTTC
CDR3: CASSGDRTYEQYF

V: TRBV12-3/TRBV12-4
size: many
D: -
J: TRBJ2-3
DNA: TGTGCCAGCAGCTTGAACGGAGTAGGCGGGGATACGCAGTATTTT
CDR3: CASSLNGVGGDTQYF

V: TRBV18
size: many
D: -
J: TRBJ1-1
DNA: TGTGCCAGCTCACCAAGGGTAGAGATGAACACTGAAGCTTTCTTT
CDR3: CASSPRVEMNTEAFF

V: TRBV11-2
size: -
D: TRBD1
J: TRBJ2-7
DNA: TGTGCCAGCAGCTACCCTACAGGGGGACGGAGCTACGAGCAGTACTTC
CDR3: CASSYPTGGRSYEQYF

V: TRBV7-2
size: many
D: -
J: TRBJ1-1
DNA: TGTGCCAGCAGCTTAGTCGGTCATTCTGAAGCTTTCTTT
CDR3: CASSLVGHSEAFF

V: TRBV29-1
size: many
D: -
J: TRBJ2-7
DNA: TGCAGCGTCCAACCGAGGGGACCACCCCGCCAGGAGCAGTACTTC
CDR3: CSVQPRGPPRQEQYF

V: TRBV9
size: many
D: -
J: TRBJ2-3
DNA: TGTGCCAGCAGCGTAGGGGGGGTCACAGATACGCAGTATTTT
CDR3: CASSVGGVTDTQYF

V: TRBV3-1
size: many
D: -
J: TRBJ2-7
DNA: TGTGCCAGCAGCGCTAGCGACCGTGCCTACGAGCAGTACTTC
CDR3: CASSASDRAYEQYF

V: TRBV7-2
size: many
D: TRBD2
J: TRBJ2-3
DNA: TGTGCCAGCAGCCGCCTACTAGCGGGGGGCGGGGATACGCAGTATTTT
CDR3: CASSRLLAGGGDTQYF

V: TRBV29-1
size: many
D: -
J: TRBJ1-1
DNA: TGCAGCGCCACTAAGAGCACTGAAGCTTTCTTT
CDR3: CSATKSTEAFF

V: TRBV20-1
size: many
D: -
J: TRBJ2-7
DNA: TGCAGTGCTAGAGGGACAGTCTACGAGCAGTACTTC
CDR3: CSARGTVYEQYF

V: TRBV2
size: many
D: -
J: TRBJ1-5
DNA: TGTGCCAGCAGGAGTGAAGCCTTGCCCCAGCATTTT
CDR3: CASRSEALPQHF

V: TRBV7-9
size: many
D: -
J: TRBJ2-1
DNA: TGTGCCAGCAGCCCCGCGGGGACGTACAATGAGCAGTTCTTC
CDR3: CASSPAGTYNEQFF

V: TRBV7-6
size: many
D: TRBD1
J: TRBJ1-6
DNA: TGTGCCAGCAGCAAGGGACAGGGAGGAAATTCACCCCTCCACTTT
CDR3: CASSKGQGGNSPLHF

V: TRBV4-3
size: many
D: -
J: TRBJ2-1
DNA: TGCGCCAGCAGCCAAGAAAGGACCTACTACAATGAGCAGTTCTTC
CDR3: CASSQERTYYNEQFF

V: TRBV5-1
size: many
D: -
J: TRBJ1-3
DNA: TGCGCCAGCAGCTCGATAGAGACAGGTTCGGGAAACACCATATATTTT
CDR3: CASSSIETGSGNTIYF

V: TRBV25-1
size: many
D: -
J: TRBJ1-2
DNA: TGTGCCAGCAGTGAATCGGTCGTAGGCTATGGCTACACCTTC
CDR3: CASSESVVGYGYTF

V: TRBV5-1
size: many
D: -
J: TRBJ2-3
DNA: TGCGCCAGCAGCGCTGCGGCGGCGGGGGCGGGCACAGATACGCAGTATTTT
CDR3: CASSAAAAGAGTDTQYF

V: TRBV6-1
size: many
D: -
J: TRBJ2-1
DNA: TGTGCCAGCATTCCATTACAGACGATTCCGGTCCGAGAGCAGTTCTTC
CDR3: CASIPLQTIPVREQFF

V: TRBV14
size: many
D: -
J: TRBJ1-2
DNA: TGTGCCAGCAGCCAAGAGAACACTAACTATGGCTACACCTTC
CDR3: CASSQENTNYGYTF

V: TRBV5-1
size: -
D: TRBD1
J: TRBJ1-4
DNA: TGCGCCAGCAGCTGGGGACAGGGCTTGGAAAAACTGTTTTTT
CDR3: CASSWGQGLEKLFF

V: TRBV5-1
size: many
D: -
J: TRBJ1-4
DNA: TGCGCCAGCAGCCCCGGGTCAGGGGATGAAAAACTGTTTTTT
CDR3: CASSPGSGDEKLFF

V: TRBV5-5
size: many
D: -
J: TRBJ1-2
DNA: TGTGCCAGCAGCTTGGGGCAGATTGGCTACACCTTC
CDR3: CASSLGQIGYTF

V: TRBV7-8
size: many
D: -
J: TRBJ2-3
DNA: TGTGCCAGCAGCTTATACAGCGGGACAACAAGGGATACGCAGTATTTT
CDR3: CASSLYSGTTRDTQYF

V: TRBV20-1
size: -
D: -
J: TRBJ1-2
DNA: TGCAGTGCTACGCGACAGGCCCGCTATGGCTACACCTTC
CDR3: CSATRQARYGYTF

V: TRBV20-1
size: many
D: -
J: TRBJ1-1
DNA: TGCAGTGCTTTCCGGGCAGCTTTCTTT
CDR3: CSAFRAAFF

V: TRBV5-4
size: many
D: -
J: TRBJ2-3
DNA: TGTGCCAGCAGCTTTGGGTCCTTAACTAGCACAGATACGCAGTATTTT
CDR3: CASSFGSLTSTDTQYF

V: TRBV10-3
size: -
D: -
J: TRBJ2-5
DNA: TGTGCCATCAGCGAGAAGGTGGGGGTGTCCCAAGAGACCCAGTACTTC
CDR3: CAISEKVGVSQETQYF